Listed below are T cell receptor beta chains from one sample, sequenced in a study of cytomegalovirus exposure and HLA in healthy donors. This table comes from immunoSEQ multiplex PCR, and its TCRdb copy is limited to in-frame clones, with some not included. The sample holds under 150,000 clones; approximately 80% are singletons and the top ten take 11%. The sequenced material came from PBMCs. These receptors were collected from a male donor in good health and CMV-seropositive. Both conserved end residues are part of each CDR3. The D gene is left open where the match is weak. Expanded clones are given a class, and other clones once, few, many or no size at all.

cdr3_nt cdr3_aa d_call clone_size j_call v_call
TGCGCCAGCAGCCCCACCCCGGGACAGGGATCGTCTGGAAACACCATATATTTT CASSPTPGQGSSGNTIYF TRBD1 few TRBJ1-3 TRBV4-3
TGTGCCAGCAGTGCCTTGAGCCCCCACAGGGTAACTTACGAGCAGTACTTC CASSALSPHRVTYEQYF NA NA TRBJ2-7 TRBV28
TGTGCCAGCGGAGGAGTCCTCGAGCAGTACTTC CASGGVLEQYF NA once TRBJ2-7 TRBV7-9
TGTGCCAGCAGTTCCGGGACAGGGAACCACCACGAGCAGTACTTC CASSSGTGNHHEQYF TRBD1 NA TRBJ2-7 TRBV28
TGTGCCAGCAGCAAATGGCGCGGGGACGAGCAGTACTTC CASSKWRGDEQYF NA NA TRBJ2-7 TRBV21-1
TGTGCCAGCTCCCCCACAGGGTCTCTGGCCTACGAGCAGTACTTC CASSPTGSLAYEQYF NA NA TRBJ2-7 TRBV7-2
TGTGCCAGCAGCCAAGATGGACAGACCGGGACTAGCGGCTACGAGCAGTACTTC CASSQDGQTGTSGYEQYF TRBD2 NA TRBJ2-7 TRBV4-2
TGCAGCGTCCCCTCGAACTCAAACTATGGCTACACCTTC CSVPSNSNYGYTF NA NA TRBJ1-2 TRBV29-1
TGCGCCAGCAGACGTACACTAGCGGTCGGTGATACGCAGTATTTT CASRRTLAVGDTQYF TRBD2 few TRBJ2-3 TRBV4-3
TGCGCCAGCAGCCGTGAACACCCGAACACCGGGGAGCTGTTTTTT CASSREHPNTGELFF NA NA TRBJ2-2 TRBV5-1
TGCGCCAGCAGCCCGACAGCTACTAACACCGGGGAGCTGTTTTTT CASSPTATNTGELFF NA NA TRBJ2-2 TRBV5-1
TGTGCCAGCAGCGTGGACAACTCCTACGAGCAGTACTTC CASSVDNSYEQYF NA NA TRBJ2-7 TRBV7-9
TGTGCCAGCAGCGAGGACAGGGGGGACCGGCAGTACTTC CASSEDRGDRQYF TRBD1 NA TRBJ2-7 TRBV7-8
TGTGCCAGCAGCGTAGCCGGAGATACGCAGTATTTT CASSVAGDTQYF NA NA TRBJ2-3 TRBV6-1
TGTGCCAGTAGTTTAAATCCCTGGACAGAGGATCTCTATGGCTACACCTTC CASSLNPWTEDLYGYTF NA NA TRBJ1-2 TRBV19
TGTGCCAGCAGCCAAAAATATAGGGGCGCAGGTGAAAAACTGTTTTTT CASSQKYRGAGEKLFF NA NA TRBJ1-4 TRBV5-6
TGTGCCAGCAGCTTAGACGGCGGGAGAGGAAATGAGCAGTTCTTC CASSLDGGRGNEQFF TRBD2 NA TRBJ2-1 TRBV7-3
TGTGCCAGCAGCTGGGGAGGACTAGCTAGCACAGATACGCAGTATTTT CASSWGGLASTDTQYF TRBD2 NA TRBJ2-3 TRBV7-8
TGTGCCAGTAGTATTGGCCTTCTGAACACTGAAGCTTTCTTT CASSIGLLNTEAFF NA NA TRBJ1-1 TRBV19
TGTGCCAGCAGCTTAGCAGGGGGCGGCAATGGCTACACCTTC CASSLAGGGNGYTF TRBD1 NA TRBJ1-2 TRBV5-6
TGTGCCAGCAGTTCCCAGGGATGGAATCAGCCCCAGCATTTT CASSSQGWNQPQHF NA NA TRBJ1-5 TRBV27
TGTGCCAGCAGCCAGGGACTAGCGGGCGGCTTGTCCTACAATGAGCAGTTCTTC CASSQGLAGGLSYNEQFF TRBD2 NA TRBJ2-1 TRBV5-4
TGTGCCAGGTCTCCGCGGGAGAGCACAGATACGCAGTATTTT CARSPRESTDTQYF TRBD2 NA TRBJ2-3 TRBV7-3
TGTGCCAGCAGCGAGGGAGTCGGACAGGGAGATGAAAAACTGTTTTTT CASSEGVGQGDEKLFF TRBD1 once TRBJ1-4 TRBV9
TGTGCCAGCAGCTCCAGGCGGGCTTACACGGAGCAGTTCTTC CASSSRRAYTEQFF NA few TRBJ2-1 TRBV5-4
TGTGCCAGCAGCGTAGGGGGACAAGGGGCGGAGACCCAGTACTTC CASSVGGQGAETQYF NA NA TRBJ2-5 TRBV9
TGTTCCAGCAGCCCTAGGGGCCCGGGACAGGGGCTCTCTGGCTACACCTTC CSSSPRGPGQGLSGYTF TRBD1 NA TRBJ1-2 TRBV7-9
TGTGCCAGCAGTTGGACATCCACTCACTCCTACGAGCAGTACTTC CASSWTSTHSYEQYF NA NA TRBJ2-7 TRBV27